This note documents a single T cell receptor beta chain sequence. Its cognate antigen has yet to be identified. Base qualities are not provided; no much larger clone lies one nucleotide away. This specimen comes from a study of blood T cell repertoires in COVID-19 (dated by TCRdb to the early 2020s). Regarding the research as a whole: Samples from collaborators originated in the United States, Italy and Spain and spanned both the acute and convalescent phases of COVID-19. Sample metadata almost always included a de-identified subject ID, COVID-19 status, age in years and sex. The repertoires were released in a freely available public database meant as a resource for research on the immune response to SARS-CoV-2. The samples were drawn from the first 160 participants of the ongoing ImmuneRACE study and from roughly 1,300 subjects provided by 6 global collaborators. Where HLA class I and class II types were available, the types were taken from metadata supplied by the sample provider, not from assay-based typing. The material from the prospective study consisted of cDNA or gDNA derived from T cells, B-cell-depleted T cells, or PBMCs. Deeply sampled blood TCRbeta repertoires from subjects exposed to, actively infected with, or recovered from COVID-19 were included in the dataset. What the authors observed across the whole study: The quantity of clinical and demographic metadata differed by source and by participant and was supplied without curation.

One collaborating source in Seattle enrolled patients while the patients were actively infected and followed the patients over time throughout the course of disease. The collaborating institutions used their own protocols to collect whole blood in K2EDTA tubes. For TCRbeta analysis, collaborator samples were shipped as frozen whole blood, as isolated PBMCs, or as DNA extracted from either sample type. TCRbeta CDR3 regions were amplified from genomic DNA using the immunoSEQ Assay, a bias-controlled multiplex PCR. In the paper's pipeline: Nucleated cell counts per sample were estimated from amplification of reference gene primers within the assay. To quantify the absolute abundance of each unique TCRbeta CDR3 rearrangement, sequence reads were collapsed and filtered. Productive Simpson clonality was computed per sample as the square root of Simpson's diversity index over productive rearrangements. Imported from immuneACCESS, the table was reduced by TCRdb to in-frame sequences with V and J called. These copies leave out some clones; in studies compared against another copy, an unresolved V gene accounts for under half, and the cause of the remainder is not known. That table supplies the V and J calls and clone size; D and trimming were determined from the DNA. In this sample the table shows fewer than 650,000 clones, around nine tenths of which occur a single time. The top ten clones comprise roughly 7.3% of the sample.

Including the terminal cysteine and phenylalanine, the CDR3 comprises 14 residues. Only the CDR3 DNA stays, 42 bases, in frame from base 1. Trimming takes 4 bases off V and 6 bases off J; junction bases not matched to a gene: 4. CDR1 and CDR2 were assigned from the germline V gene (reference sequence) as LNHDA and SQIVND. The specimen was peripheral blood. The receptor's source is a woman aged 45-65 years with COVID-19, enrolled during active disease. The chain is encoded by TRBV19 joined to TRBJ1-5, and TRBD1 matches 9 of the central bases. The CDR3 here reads CASSREDRGQPQHF. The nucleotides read TGTGCCAGTAGTAGAGAGGACAGGGGTCAGCCCCAGCATTTT. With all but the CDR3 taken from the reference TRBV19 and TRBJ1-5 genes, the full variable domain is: DGGITQSPKYLFRKEGQNVTLSCEQNLNHDAMYWYRQDPGQGLRLIYYSQIVNDFQKGDIAEGYSVSREKKESFPLTVTSAQKNPTAFYLCASSREDRGQPQHFGDGTRLSIL.